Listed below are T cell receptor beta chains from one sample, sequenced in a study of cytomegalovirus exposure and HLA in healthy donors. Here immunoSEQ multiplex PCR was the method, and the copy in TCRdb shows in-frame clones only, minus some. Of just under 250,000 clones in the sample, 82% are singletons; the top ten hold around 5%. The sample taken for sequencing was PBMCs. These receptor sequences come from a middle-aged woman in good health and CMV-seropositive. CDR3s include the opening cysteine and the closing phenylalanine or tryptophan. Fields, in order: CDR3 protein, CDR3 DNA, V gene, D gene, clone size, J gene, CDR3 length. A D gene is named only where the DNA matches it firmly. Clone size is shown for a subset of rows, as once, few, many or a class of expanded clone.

CDR3 protein: CAITQNWQDDTEAFF; CDR3 DNA: TGTGCCATCACCCAAAATTGGCAGGATGACACTGAAGCTTTCTTT; V gene: TRBV10-3; D gene: -; clone size: -; J gene: TRBJ1-1; CDR3 length: 15
CDR3 protein: CASSLGSGQSAYEQYF; CDR3 DNA: TGTGCCAGCAGCTTAGGTTCGGGACAGTCGGCCTACGAGCAGTACTTC; V gene: TRBV7-2; D gene: TRBD1; clone size: -; J gene: TRBJ2-7; CDR3 length: 16
CDR3 protein: CASSHRGGVFTGELFF; CDR3 DNA: TGTGCCAGCTCCCACAGGGGGGGAGTGTTCACCGGGGAGCTGTTTTTT; V gene: TRBV14; D gene: -; clone size: -; J gene: TRBJ2-2; CDR3 length: 16
CDR3 protein: CASSFTGQGAAYGYTF; CDR3 DNA: TGTGCCAGCAGCTTCACGGGACAGGGGGCCGCCTATGGCTACACCTTC; V gene: TRBV7-9; D gene: TRBD1; clone size: few; J gene: TRBJ1-2; CDR3 length: 16
CDR3 protein: CASRRPGQGGGYEQYF; CDR3 DNA: TGTGCCAGCAGGCGACCGGGACAGGGGGGTGGCTACGAGCAGTACTTC; V gene: TRBV7-2; D gene: TRBD1; clone size: -; J gene: TRBJ2-7; CDR3 length: 16
CDR3 protein: CAISAGRRDLNTEAFF; CDR3 DNA: TGTGCCATCTCAGCGGGGAGGAGAGATCTGAACACTGAAGCTTTCTTT; V gene: TRBV25-1; D gene: -; clone size: few; J gene: TRBJ1-1; CDR3 length: 16
CDR3 protein: CASSLDLGQSTEAFF; CDR3 DNA: TGTGCCAGCAGCTTAGATCTAGGACAGAGCACTGAAGCTTTCTTT; V gene: TRBV11-2; D gene: -; clone size: -; J gene: TRBJ1-1; CDR3 length: 15
CDR3 protein: CASSSQRGPYEQYF; CDR3 DNA: TGTGCCAGCAGTTCACAGCGGGGGCCCTACGAGCAGTACTTC; V gene: TRBV27; D gene: TRBD2; clone size: -; J gene: TRBJ2-7; CDR3 length: 14
CDR3 protein: CASSLAAGGVNEQFF; CDR3 DNA: TGTGCCAGCAGTCTGGCAGCGGGAGGTGTCAATGAGCAGTTCTTC; V gene: TRBV7-9; D gene: TRBD2; clone size: -; J gene: TRBJ2-1; CDR3 length: 15
CDR3 protein: CASSLYFDRPNTEAFF; CDR3 DNA: TGCGCCAGCAGCCTCTACTTCGACAGACCGAACACTGAAGCTTTCTTT; V gene: TRBV4-3; D gene: -; clone size: few; J gene: TRBJ1-1; CDR3 length: 16
CDR3 protein: CASRGQGVNTEAFF; CDR3 DNA: TGTGCCAGCAGGGGACAGGGAGTGAACACTGAAGCTTTCTTT; V gene: TRBV6-1; D gene: TRBD1; clone size: -; J gene: TRBJ1-1; CDR3 length: 14
CDR3 protein: CASTPSGYDQPQHF; CDR3 DNA: TGTGCCAGCACCCCTTCGGGGTATGATCAGCCCCAGCATTTT; V gene: TRBV25-1; D gene: -; clone size: few; J gene: TRBJ1-5; CDR3 length: 14
CDR3 protein: CASSFASAVDLKETQYF; CDR3 DNA: TGTGCCAGCAGCTTCGCCTCCGCCGTCGACTTAAAAGAGACCCAGTACTTC; V gene: TRBV11-3; D gene: -; clone size: -; J gene: TRBJ2-5; CDR3 length: 17
CDR3 protein: CASRLDRGGSYEQYF; CDR3 DNA: TGTGCCAGCAGGTTAGACAGGGGAGGCTCCTACGAGCAGTACTTC; V gene: TRBV2; D gene: TRBD1; clone size: -; J gene: TRBJ2-7; CDR3 length: 15
CDR3 protein: CASSLETGRETQYF; CDR3 DNA: TGTGCCAGCAGCTTAGAGACAGGGCGAGAGACCCAGTACTTC; V gene: TRBV7-2; D gene: TRBD1; clone size: once; J gene: TRBJ2-5; CDR3 length: 14
CDR3 protein: CASSSPGSTEAFF; CDR3 DNA: TGCGCCAGCAGCTCTCCAGGGTCCACTGAAGCTTTCTTT; V gene: TRBV5-1; D gene: -; clone size: -; J gene: TRBJ1-1; CDR3 length: 13
CDR3 protein: CASSPPGLAGGYTGELFF; CDR3 DNA: TGTGCCAGCAGTCCCCCGGGACTAGCGGGGGGATACACCGGGGAGCTGTTTTTT; V gene: TRBV28; D gene: TRBD2; clone size: -; J gene: TRBJ2-2; CDR3 length: 18
CDR3 protein: CASSEGLHSYNEQFF; CDR3 DNA: TGTGCCAGCAGTGAAGGACTTCACTCCTACAATGAGCAGTTCTTC; V gene: TRBV6-4; D gene: -; clone size: -; J gene: TRBJ2-1; CDR3 length: 15
CDR3 protein: CASSQNLGQGIGQPQHF; CDR3 DNA: TGCGCCAGCAGCCAAAACCTCGGACAGGGAATAGGTCAGCCCCAGCATTTT; V gene: TRBV4-1; D gene: TRBD1; clone size: -; J gene: TRBJ1-5; CDR3 length: 17
CDR3 protein: CASRPQGDSNQPQHF; CDR3 DNA: TGTGCCAGCAGGCCACAGGGGGATAGCAATCAGCCCCAGCATTTT; V gene: TRBV6-4; D gene: TRBD1; clone size: -; J gene: TRBJ1-5; CDR3 length: 15
CDR3 protein: CAWTGSGNTIYF; CDR3 DNA: TGTGCCTGGACGGGGTCTGGAAACACCATATATTTT; V gene: TRBV30; D gene: -; clone size: -; J gene: TRBJ1-3; CDR3 length: 12
CDR3 protein: CASSLQGASTGELFF; CDR3 DNA: TGTGCCAGCAGCTTACAGGGGGCCAGCACCGGGGAGCTGTTTTTT; V gene: TRBV5-4; D gene: TRBD1; clone size: -; J gene: TRBJ2-2; CDR3 length: 15
CDR3 protein: CASSFSGDTGELFF; CDR3 DNA: TGTGCCAGCAGCTTCTCGGGGGACACCGGGGAGCTGTTTTTT; V gene: TRBV7-9; D gene: -; clone size: -; J gene: TRBJ2-2; CDR3 length: 14
CDR3 protein: CASSLDAGAYEQYF; CDR3 DNA: TGCGCCAGCAGCTTGGATGCAGGCGCCTACGAGCAGTACTTC; V gene: TRBV5-1; D gene: -; clone size: -; J gene: TRBJ2-7; CDR3 length: 14
CDR3 protein: CASSVSGLSYNEQFF; CDR3 DNA: TGTGCCAGTAGCGTCTCCGGGTTATCCTACAATGAGCAGTTCTTC; V gene: TRBV19; D gene: -; clone size: -; J gene: TRBJ2-1; CDR3 length: 15
CDR3 protein: CASRGGYQETQYF; CDR3 DNA: TGTGCCAGTCGTGGGGGGTACCAAGAGACCCAGTACTTC; V gene: TRBV27; D gene: -; clone size: few; J gene: TRBJ2-5; CDR3 length: 13
CDR3 protein: CASSVSLAGPYEQYF; CDR3 DNA: TGTGCCAGCAGCGTCAGTCTAGCGGGGCCCTACGAGCAGTACTTC; V gene: TRBV9; D gene: TRBD2; clone size: -; J gene: TRBJ2-7; CDR3 length: 15
CDR3 protein: CASSPPQGYYEQYF; CDR3 DNA: TGCGCCAGCAGTCCTCCCCAGGGGTACTACGAGCAGTACTTC; V gene: TRBV23-1; D gene: -; clone size: -; J gene: TRBJ2-7; CDR3 length: 14
CDR3 protein: CAWSAVTTSGAYNEQFF; CDR3 DNA: TGTGCCTGGAGCGCCGTAACTACTAGCGGGGCCTACAATGAGCAGTTCTTC; V gene: TRBV30; D gene: TRBD2; clone size: -; J gene: TRBJ2-1; CDR3 length: 17
CDR3 protein: CATSRTSGQVYSYEQYF; CDR3 DNA: TGTGCCACCAGCAGAACCTCGGGACAGGTTTATTCCTACGAGCAGTACTTC; V gene: TRBV15; D gene: TRBD1; clone size: -; J gene: TRBJ2-7; CDR3 length: 17
CDR3 protein: CAISIPRLAAYNEQFF; CDR3 DNA: TGTGCCATCAGTATCCCAAGACTAGCGGCGTACAATGAGCAGTTCTTC; V gene: TRBV10-3; D gene: TRBD2; clone size: -; J gene: TRBJ2-1; CDR3 length: 16
CDR3 protein: CASIPGQGHNEQFF; CDR3 DNA: TGTGCCAGCATTCCGGGACAGGGGCACAATGAGCAGTTCTTC; V gene: TRBV2; D gene: TRBD1; clone size: -; J gene: TRBJ2-1; CDR3 length: 14
CDR3 protein: CASSFSTGNEQFF; CDR3 DNA: TGTGCCAGCAGCTTCTCTACGGGTAATGAGCAGTTCTTC; V gene: TRBV5-4; D gene: -; clone size: -; J gene: TRBJ2-1; CDR3 length: 13
CDR3 protein: CASSSPVNQPQHF; CDR3 DNA: TGTGCCAGCAGCTCGCCAGTTAATCAGCCCCAGCATTTT; V gene: TRBV5-4; D gene: -; clone size: -; J gene: TRBJ1-5; CDR3 length: 13
CDR3 protein: CASSRDSGGSYEQYF; CDR3 DNA: TGTGCCAGCAGCCGAGATAGCGGAGGCTCCTACGAGCAGTACTTC; V gene: TRBV5-4; D gene: -; clone size: once; J gene: TRBJ2-7; CDR3 length: 15
CDR3 protein: CASSWVGTGGLEQYF; CDR3 DNA: TGTGCCAGCAGCTGGGTTGGGACAGGGGGCCTAGAGCAGTACTTC; V gene: TRBV7-9; D gene: TRBD1; clone size: few; J gene: TRBJ2-7; CDR3 length: 15
CDR3 protein: CSSSPWGQGEETQYF; CDR3 DNA: TGTTCCAGCAGCCCCTGGGGACAGGGGGAAGAGACCCAGTACTTC; V gene: TRBV7-9; D gene: TRBD1; clone size: -; J gene: TRBJ2-5; CDR3 length: 15
CDR3 protein: CASSLSRTGGETQYF; CDR3 DNA: TGTGCCAGCAGTTTATCTCGGACCGGGGGGGAGACCCAGTACTTC; V gene: TRBV27; D gene: TRBD2; clone size: -; J gene: TRBJ2-5; CDR3 length: 15
CDR3 protein: CASSFRDTYYNEQFF; CDR3 DNA: TGTGCCAGCAGCTTTCGGGACACATACTACAATGAGCAGTTCTTC; V gene: TRBV7-8; D gene: -; clone size: -; J gene: TRBJ2-1; CDR3 length: 15
CDR3 protein: CASSGLHF; CDR3 DNA: TGCGCCAGCAGCGGCCTCCACTTT; V gene: TRBV10-1; D gene: -; clone size: -; J gene: TRBJ1-6; CDR3 length: 8
CDR3 protein: CASRGQGHNQPQHF; CDR3 DNA: TGTGCCAGCCGTGGACAGGGCCATAATCAGCCCCAGCATTTT; V gene: TRBV6-1; D gene: TRBD1; clone size: -; J gene: TRBJ1-5; CDR3 length: 14
CDR3 protein: CASSLAGSGNTIYF; CDR3 DNA: TGTGCCAGCAGCTTAGCCGGCTCTGGAAACACCATATATTTT; V gene: TRBV7-2; D gene: -; clone size: -; J gene: TRBJ1-3; CDR3 length: 14
CDR3 protein: CASSVDSGGSQETQYF; CDR3 DNA: TGTGCCAGCAGCGTAGACAGCGGGGGGAGTCAAGAGACCCAGTACTTC; V gene: TRBV9; D gene: TRBD2; clone size: -; J gene: TRBJ2-5; CDR3 length: 16
CDR3 protein: CASSATGFNQPQHF; CDR3 DNA: TGTGCCAGCAGCGCGACAGGCTTCAATCAGCCCCAGCATTTT; V gene: TRBV7-2; D gene: -; clone size: few; J gene: TRBJ1-5; CDR3 length: 14
CDR3 protein: CASSIFTQGARQPQHF; CDR3 DNA: TGTGCCAGTAGTATATTTACCCAGGGGGCAAGGCAGCCCCAGCATTTT; V gene: TRBV19; D gene: TRBD1; clone size: -; J gene: TRBJ1-5; CDR3 length: 16
CDR3 protein: CASREGRLAQSETQYF; CDR3 DNA: TGTGCCAGCAGGGAGGGACGACTAGCTCAGTCTGAGACCCAGTACTTC; V gene: TRBV7-2; D gene: TRBD2; clone size: -; J gene: TRBJ2-5; CDR3 length: 16
CDR3 protein: CASSLNPNRNTEAFF; CDR3 DNA: TGTGCCAGCAGCTTAAACCCAAACAGGAACACTGAAGCTTTCTTT; V gene: TRBV7-3; D gene: -; clone size: -; J gene: TRBJ1-1; CDR3 length: 15
CDR3 protein: CSVVEGSWTEAFF; CDR3 DNA: TGCAGCGTTGTGGAGGGATCGTGGACTGAAGCTTTCTTT; V gene: TRBV29-1; D gene: -; clone size: -; J gene: TRBJ1-1; CDR3 length: 13
CDR3 protein: CASSQGEPLYNEQFF; CDR3 DNA: TGTGCCAGCTCCCAGGGGGAACCTCTATACAATGAGCAGTTCTTC; V gene: TRBV18; D gene: TRBD1; clone size: -; J gene: TRBJ2-1; CDR3 length: 15
CDR3 protein: CASSDHRETYGYTF; CDR3 DNA: TGTGCCAGCAGTGATCACAGGGAAACCTATGGCTACACCTTC; V gene: TRBV6-1; D gene: -; clone size: -; J gene: TRBJ1-2; CDR3 length: 14
CDR3 protein: CASSLGVRAGEQFF; CDR3 DNA: TGTGCCAGCAGCTTAGGGGTGCGAGCGGGTGAGCAGTTCTTC; V gene: TRBV7-2; D gene: -; clone size: -; J gene: TRBJ2-1; CDR3 length: 14
CDR3 protein: CAGTSGGADTQYF; CDR3 DNA: TGTGCGGGGACTAGCGGGGGTGCAGATACGCAGTATTTT; V gene: TRBV2; D gene: TRBD2; clone size: -; J gene: TRBJ2-3; CDR3 length: 13
CDR3 protein: CASSQGTGVGETQYF; CDR3 DNA: TGTGCCAGCAGCCAAGGTACAGGCGTCGGGGAGACCCAGTACTTC; V gene: TRBV14; D gene: -; clone size: -; J gene: TRBJ2-5; CDR3 length: 15
CDR3 protein: CASSPVRGDLFF; CDR3 DNA: TGTGCCAGCAGCCCGGTTCGGGGGGACCTGTTTTTT; V gene: TRBV2; D gene: -; clone size: once; J gene: TRBJ1-4; CDR3 length: 12